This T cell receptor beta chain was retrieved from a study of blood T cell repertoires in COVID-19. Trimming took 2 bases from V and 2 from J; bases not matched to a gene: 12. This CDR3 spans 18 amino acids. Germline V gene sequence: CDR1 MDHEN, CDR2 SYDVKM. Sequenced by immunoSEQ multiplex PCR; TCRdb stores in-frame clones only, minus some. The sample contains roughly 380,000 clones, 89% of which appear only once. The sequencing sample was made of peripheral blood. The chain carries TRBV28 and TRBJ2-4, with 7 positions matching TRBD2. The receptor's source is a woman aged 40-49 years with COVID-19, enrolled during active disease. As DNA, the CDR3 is TGTGCCAGCAGTTTAACTTCTCAGGGAGGGGCGACCAAAAACATTCAGTACTTC. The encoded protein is CASSLTSQGGATKNIQYF.